This entry is about one TCR beta chain. The V end lost 2 bases, the J end lost 5 bases, and 7 bases lay between the germline ends. Germline V CDR1 and CDR2: MNHEY, SMNVEV (reference sequence). This CDR3 is 13 amino acids long. The data originate from a study of T cell responses to AZD1222 COVID-19 vaccine. The data were produced by immunoSEQ multiplex PCR, yet TCRdb's version contains in-frame clones alone and is incomplete. The sample carries around 110,000 clones, 92% recorded once. J is TRBJ2-1 and V is TRBV27; D uncertain. The material sequenced was peripheral blood, taken 28 days after the second AZD1222 dose. This receptor was identified in an adult who received the AZD1222 COVID-19 vaccine. Written as DNA, the CDR3 is TGTGCCAGCAGTTTAAGTCTTAACAATGAGCAGTTCTTC. Encoded protein: CASSLSLNNEQFF.